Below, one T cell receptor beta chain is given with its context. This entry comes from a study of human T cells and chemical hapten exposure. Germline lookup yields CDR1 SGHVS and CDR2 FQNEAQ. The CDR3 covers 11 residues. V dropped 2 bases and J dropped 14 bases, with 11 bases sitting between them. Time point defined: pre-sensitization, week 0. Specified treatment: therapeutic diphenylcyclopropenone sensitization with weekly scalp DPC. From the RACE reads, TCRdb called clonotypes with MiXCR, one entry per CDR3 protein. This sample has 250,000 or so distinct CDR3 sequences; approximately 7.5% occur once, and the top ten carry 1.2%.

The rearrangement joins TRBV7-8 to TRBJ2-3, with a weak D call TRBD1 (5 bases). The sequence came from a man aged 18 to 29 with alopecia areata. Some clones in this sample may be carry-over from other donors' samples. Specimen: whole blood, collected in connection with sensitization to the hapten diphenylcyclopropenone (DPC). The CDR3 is CASSLNSGWYF. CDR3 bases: TGTGCCAGCAGCTTAAACTCAGGGTGGTATTTT.